This T cell receptor beta chain was captured in a study of cytomegalovirus exposure and HLA in healthy donors. Looked up from germline, CDR1 is SGDLS and CDR2 is YYNGEE. There are 15 residues in the CDR3. Losses at the gene ends were 0 bases for V and 6 bases for J; bases not matched to a gene: 0. This clone appeared once. The antigen is undetermined. The PCR used 60 Vbeta and 13 Jbeta primers. TCRdb's table, derived via immunoSEQ multiplex PCR, lists solely in-frame clones and lacks some. The table records some 150,000 clones, roughly 87% of them present only once. General observations from the study: It emerged from a later analysis that several of the most significant clusters appeared to be linked to common viral pathogens.

The source is a woman in her thirties in good health and CMV-seronegative. The sequencing sample was made of PBMCs. The chain couples TRBV9 to TRBJ2-1, with 13 bases matching TRBD2. CDR3 loop: CASSVGTSGGNEQFF. CDR3 bases: TGTGCCAGCAGCGTAGGGACTAGCGGGGGCAATGAGCAGTTCTTC.